This TCR beta chain was observed in a study of blood T cell repertoires in COVID-19. Background on the study: The analysed material was cDNA or gDNA that came from T cells, B-cell-depleted T cells, or PBMCs.

Enrolled through a virtual design, the participants were between about 18 and 100 years of age and came from roughly 22 US areas. TCRdb keeps only in-frame clones here, not all; method: immunoSEQ multiplex PCR. The sample shows 390,000 or so clones, roughly 80% of them seen only once. Germline V lookup: CDR1 GTSNPN, CDR2 SVGIG (reference sequence). The V and J ends lost 1 base and 8 bases respectively, with 14 bases between them. The CDR3 is 13 amino acids. The chain links TRBV30 to TRBJ1-2, with D possibly matching TRBD1 (5 bases). Sequencing used PBMCs or T cells enriched from blood (not recorded which). This clonotype originated in a woman between 50 and 59 years old who had recovered from COVID-19. CDR3 amino acids: CAWSAGARGGYTF. The CDR3 coding sequence is TGTGCCTGGAGTGCTGGGGCTCGAGGCGGCTACACCTTC.